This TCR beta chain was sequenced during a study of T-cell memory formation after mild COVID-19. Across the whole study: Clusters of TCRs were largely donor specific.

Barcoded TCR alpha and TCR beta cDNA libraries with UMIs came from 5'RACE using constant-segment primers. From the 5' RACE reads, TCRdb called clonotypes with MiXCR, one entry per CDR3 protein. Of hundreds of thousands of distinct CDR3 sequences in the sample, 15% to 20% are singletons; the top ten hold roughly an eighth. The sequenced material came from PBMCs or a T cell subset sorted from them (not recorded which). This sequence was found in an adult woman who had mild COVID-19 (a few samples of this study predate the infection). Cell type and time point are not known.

In DNA form, the CDR3 reads TGTGCCAGCAGCCCTAGCGGCAATTCACCCCTCCACTTT. Its translation is CASSPSGNSPLHF. The genes are TRBV9 and TRBJ1-6; D remains ambiguous. V shed 4 bases and J shed 7 bases, with 9 bases lying between them. The CDR3 is 13 residues long. The germline CDR1 and CDR2 sequences are SGDLS and YYNGEE.